This T cell receptor (beta chain) was profiled in a study of T-cell reconstitution after alpha-beta-depleted transplantation in children. This clonotype was observed a few times. Its antigen is unidentified. Researchers prepared the TCRbeta library using unique molecular identifiers, the study reports. TCRdb independently ran MiXCR on the PCR reads; one entry per CDR3 protein. The table shows 300,000 to 350,000 distinct CDR3 sequences, with approximately 23% occurring only once. In germline, CDR1 is KGHSH, CDR2 LQKENI. The V gene end was trimmed by 7 bases and the J gene end by 2 bases; junction bases not matched to a gene: 8. The CDR3 is made up of 15 amino acids. General observations from the study: Counts and diversity of T cells one year after transplant came mostly from newly produced T cells. As was reported, about two months after transplant, alpha-beta T cells came from several hundred expanded graft clones. There were some patients whose high TCRbeta diversity at day 60 came from surviving recipient T cells and thymic progenitors.

The clonotype comes from a male patient younger than 18 who had a stem cell transplant for acute lymphoblastic leukemia, so the T cells may come from the graft donor. V is TRBV18 and J is TRBJ2-3, with 8 bases aligning to TRBD1. This specimen consisted of PBMCs, mostly from graft donor cells, obtained 180 days after TCRalphabeta/CD19-depleted stem cell transplant. The CDR3 spells CASFPQGAPTDTQYF. In DNA, the CDR3 is TGTGCCAGCTTTCCCCAGGGGGCACCCACAGATACGCAGTATTTT.